The entry that follows covers one T cell receptor (beta chain) sequence. The data stem from a study of blood T cell repertoires in COVID-19. Study-wide background: The United States, Italy and Spain supplied acute and convalescent COVID-19 samples. PBMCs, B-cell-depleted T cells, or T cells were the source of the cDNA or gDNA that made up the material.

Per the original methods: Amplification of reference gene primers provided the estimated nucleated cell counts. TCRdb keeps only in-frame clones here, not all; method: immunoSEQ multiplex PCR. The D gene and trimming were derived from the DNA, and the V and J assignments and clone size from that table. The repertoire holds 210,000 or so clones, approximately 86% seen once, with roughly 1.5% in the top ten. The CDR3 contains 16 residues. Germline-derived CDR1 and CDR2 are MNHEY and SMNVEV (reference sequence). Trimming took 3 bases from V and 4 from J, leaving 18 bases between them. The sequencing sample was made of peripheral blood. The receptor was derived from a man between 18 and 35 years old with active or convalescent COVID-19. The chain couples TRBV27 to TRBJ1-1, with D perhaps matching TRBD1 (6 bases). CDR3: CASSFSTNQGPTEAFF. For the CDR3, the DNA is TGTGCCAGCAGTTTCTCCACCAATCAGGGGCCCACTGAAGCTTTCTTT.